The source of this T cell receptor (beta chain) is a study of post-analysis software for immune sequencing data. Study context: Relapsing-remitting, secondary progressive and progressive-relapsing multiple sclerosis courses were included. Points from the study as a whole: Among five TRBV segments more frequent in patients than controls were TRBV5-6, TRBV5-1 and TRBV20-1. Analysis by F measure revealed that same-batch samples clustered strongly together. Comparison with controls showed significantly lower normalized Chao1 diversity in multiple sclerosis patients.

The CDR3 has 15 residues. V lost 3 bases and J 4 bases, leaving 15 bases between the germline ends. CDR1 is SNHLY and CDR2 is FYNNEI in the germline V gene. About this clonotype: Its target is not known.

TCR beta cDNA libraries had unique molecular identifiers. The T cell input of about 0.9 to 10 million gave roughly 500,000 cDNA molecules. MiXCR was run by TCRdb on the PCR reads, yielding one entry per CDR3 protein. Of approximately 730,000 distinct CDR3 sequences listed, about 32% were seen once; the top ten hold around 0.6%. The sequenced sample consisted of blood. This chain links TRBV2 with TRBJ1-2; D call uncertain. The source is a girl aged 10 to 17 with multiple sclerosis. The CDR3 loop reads CASSEGQVFVYGYTF. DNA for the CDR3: TGTGCCAGCAGTGAGGGCCAGGTTTTTGTCTATGGCTACACCTTC.